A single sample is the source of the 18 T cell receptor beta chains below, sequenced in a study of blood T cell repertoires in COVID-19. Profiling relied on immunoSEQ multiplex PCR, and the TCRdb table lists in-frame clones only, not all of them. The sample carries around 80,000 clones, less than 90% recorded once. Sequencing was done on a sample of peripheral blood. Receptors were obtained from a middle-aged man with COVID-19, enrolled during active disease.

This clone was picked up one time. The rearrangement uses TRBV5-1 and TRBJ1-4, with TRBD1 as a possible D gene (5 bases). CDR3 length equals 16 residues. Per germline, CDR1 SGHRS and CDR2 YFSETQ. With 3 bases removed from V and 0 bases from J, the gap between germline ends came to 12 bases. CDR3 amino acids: CASSSGTGATNEKLFF. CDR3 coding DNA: TGCGCCAGCAGCTCAGGGACGGGGGCAACTAATGAAAAACTGTTTTTT. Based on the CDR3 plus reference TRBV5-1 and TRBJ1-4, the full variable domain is KAGVTQTPRYLIKTRGQQVTLSCSPISGHRSVSWYQQTPGQGLQFLFEYFSETQRNKGNFPGRFSGRQFSNSRSEMNVSTLELGDSALYLCASSSGTGATNEKLFFGSGTQLSVL.

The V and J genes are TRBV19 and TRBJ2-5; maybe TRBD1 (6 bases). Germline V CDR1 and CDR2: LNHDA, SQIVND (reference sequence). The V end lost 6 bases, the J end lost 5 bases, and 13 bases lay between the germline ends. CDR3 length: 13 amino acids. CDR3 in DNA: TGTGCCAGTAGCGTACAGGGATCCGAGACCCAGTACTTC. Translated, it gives CASSVQGSETQYF.

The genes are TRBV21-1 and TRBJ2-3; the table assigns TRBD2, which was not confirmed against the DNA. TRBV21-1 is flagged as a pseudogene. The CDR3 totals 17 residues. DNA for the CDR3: TGTGCCAGCAGCAAATCGAGAAAGTATCACGTCACAGATACGCAGTATTTT. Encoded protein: CASSKSRKYHVTDTQYF.

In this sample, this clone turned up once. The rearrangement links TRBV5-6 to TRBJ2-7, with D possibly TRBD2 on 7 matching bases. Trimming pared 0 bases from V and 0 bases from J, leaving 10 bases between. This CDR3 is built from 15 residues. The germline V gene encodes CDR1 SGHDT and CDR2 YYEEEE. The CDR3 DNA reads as TGTGCCAGCAGCTTGGGCGGGGGCGACTCCTACGAGCAGTACTTC. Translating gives CASSLGGGDSYEQYF.

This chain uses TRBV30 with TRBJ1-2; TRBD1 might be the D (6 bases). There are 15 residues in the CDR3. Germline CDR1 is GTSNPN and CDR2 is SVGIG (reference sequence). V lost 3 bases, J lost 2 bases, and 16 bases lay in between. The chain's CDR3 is CAWRSFGTTNYGYTF. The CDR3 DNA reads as TGTGCCTGGAGATCCTTTGGGACAACGAACTATGGCTACACCTTC.

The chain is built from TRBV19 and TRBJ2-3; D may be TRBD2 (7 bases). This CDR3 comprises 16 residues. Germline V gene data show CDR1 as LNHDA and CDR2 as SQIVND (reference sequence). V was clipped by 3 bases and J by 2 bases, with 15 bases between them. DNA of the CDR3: TGTGCCAGTAGTATCCAAGGGGGGGGCCCCACAGATACGCAGTATTTT. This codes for CASSIQGGGPTDTQYF. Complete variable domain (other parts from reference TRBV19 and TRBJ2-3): DGGITQSPKYLFRKEGQNVTLSCEQNLNHDAMYWYRQDPGQGLRLIYYSQIVNDFQKGDIAEGYSVSREKKESFPLTVTSAQKNPTAFYLCASSIQGGGPTDTQYFGPGTRLTVL.

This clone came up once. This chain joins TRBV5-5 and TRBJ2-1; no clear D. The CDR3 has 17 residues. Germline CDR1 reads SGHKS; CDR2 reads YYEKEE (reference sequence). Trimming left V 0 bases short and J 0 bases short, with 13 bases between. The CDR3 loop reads CASSLGAHLSSYNEQFF. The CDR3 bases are TGTGCCAGCAGCTTGGGGGCCCACCTGAGCTCCTACAATGAGCAGTTCTTC.

The CDR3 spells CASNQAGVGEQFF. The CDR3, as DNA: TGTGCCAGCAATCAGGCAGGGGTCGGTGAGCAGTTCTTC. The chain is built from TRBV2 and TRBJ2-1; tentative D call: TRBD1 (6 bases). The germline CDR1 and CDR2 sequences are SNHLY and FYNNEI. V was shortened by 7 bases and J by 9 bases, with 16 bases between the two germline ends. This CDR3 spans 13 amino acids.

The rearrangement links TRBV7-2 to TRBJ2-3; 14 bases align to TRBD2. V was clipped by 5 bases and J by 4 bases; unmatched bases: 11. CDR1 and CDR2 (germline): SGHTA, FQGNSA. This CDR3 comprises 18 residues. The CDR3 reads CASSAGLAGVKAADTQYF. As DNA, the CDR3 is TGTGCCAGCAGCGCGGGACTAGCGGGAGTAAAGGCAGCAGATACGCAGTATTTT.

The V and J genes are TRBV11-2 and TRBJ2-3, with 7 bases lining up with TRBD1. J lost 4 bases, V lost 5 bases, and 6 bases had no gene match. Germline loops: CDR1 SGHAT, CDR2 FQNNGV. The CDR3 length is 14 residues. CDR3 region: CASSRPGQSDTQYF. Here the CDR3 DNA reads TGTGCCAGCAGCAGACCGGGACAGTCAGATACGCAGTATTTT.

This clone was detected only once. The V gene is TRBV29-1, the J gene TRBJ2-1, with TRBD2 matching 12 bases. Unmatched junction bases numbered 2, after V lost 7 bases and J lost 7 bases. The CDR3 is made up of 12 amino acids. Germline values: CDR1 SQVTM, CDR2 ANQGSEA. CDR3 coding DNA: TGCAGCGCCGGACTAGCGGGAAATGAGCAGTTCTTC. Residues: CSAGLAGNEQFF.

The CDR3 sequence is CASSLGQGAPEAFF. The CDR3 DNA sequence: TGCGCCAGCAGCTTGGGCCAGGGGGCCCCTGAAGCTTTCTTT. This rearrangement joins TRBV5-1 to TRBJ1-1; TRBD1 agrees at 8 bases. CDR3 length: 14 residues. The ends lost 0 bases at V and 6 bases at J; junction bases unmatched: 4. Germline-derived CDR1 and CDR2 are SGHRS and YFSETQ.

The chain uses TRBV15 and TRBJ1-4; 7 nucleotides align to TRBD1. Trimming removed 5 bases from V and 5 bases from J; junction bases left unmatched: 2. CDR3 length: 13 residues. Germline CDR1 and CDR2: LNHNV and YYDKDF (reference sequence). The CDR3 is CATSGQENEKLFF. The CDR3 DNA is TGTGCCACCAGCGGACAGGAGAATGAAAAACTGTTTTTT.

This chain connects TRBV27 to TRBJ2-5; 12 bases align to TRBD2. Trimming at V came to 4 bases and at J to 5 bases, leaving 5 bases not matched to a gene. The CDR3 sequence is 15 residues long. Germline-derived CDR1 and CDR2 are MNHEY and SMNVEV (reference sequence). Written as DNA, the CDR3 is TGTGCCAGCAGTTCGACTAGCGGGAGTTGGGAGACCCAGTACTTC. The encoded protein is CASSSTSGSWETQYF.

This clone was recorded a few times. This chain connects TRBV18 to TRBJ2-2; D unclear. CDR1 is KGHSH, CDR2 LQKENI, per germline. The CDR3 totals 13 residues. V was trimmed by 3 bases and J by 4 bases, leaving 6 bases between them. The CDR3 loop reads CASSPMSTGELFF. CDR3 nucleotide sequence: TGTGCCAGCTCACCTATGAGCACCGGGGAGCTGTTTTTT.

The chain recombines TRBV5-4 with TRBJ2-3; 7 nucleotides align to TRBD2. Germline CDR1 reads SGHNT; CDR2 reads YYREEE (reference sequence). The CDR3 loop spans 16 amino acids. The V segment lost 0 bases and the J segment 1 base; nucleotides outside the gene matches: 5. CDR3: CASSLGTRAGTDTQYF. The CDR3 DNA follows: TGTGCCAGCAGCTTGGGGACTAGGGCTGGCACAGATACGCAGTATTTT.

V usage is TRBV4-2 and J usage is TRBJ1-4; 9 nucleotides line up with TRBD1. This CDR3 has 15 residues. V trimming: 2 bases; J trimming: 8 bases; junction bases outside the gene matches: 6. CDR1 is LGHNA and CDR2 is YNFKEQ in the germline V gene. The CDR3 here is CASSQPGQGSEKLFF. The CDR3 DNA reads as TGTGCCAGCAGCCAACCGGGACAGGGTTCAGAAAAACTGTTTTTT.

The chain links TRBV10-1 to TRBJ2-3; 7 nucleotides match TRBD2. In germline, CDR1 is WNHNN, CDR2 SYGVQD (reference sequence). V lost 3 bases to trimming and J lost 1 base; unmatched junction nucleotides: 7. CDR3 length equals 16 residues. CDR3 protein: CASSERLAVRTDTQYF. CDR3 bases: TGCGCCAGCAGTGAAAGACTAGCTGTACGCACAGATACGCAGTATTTT.